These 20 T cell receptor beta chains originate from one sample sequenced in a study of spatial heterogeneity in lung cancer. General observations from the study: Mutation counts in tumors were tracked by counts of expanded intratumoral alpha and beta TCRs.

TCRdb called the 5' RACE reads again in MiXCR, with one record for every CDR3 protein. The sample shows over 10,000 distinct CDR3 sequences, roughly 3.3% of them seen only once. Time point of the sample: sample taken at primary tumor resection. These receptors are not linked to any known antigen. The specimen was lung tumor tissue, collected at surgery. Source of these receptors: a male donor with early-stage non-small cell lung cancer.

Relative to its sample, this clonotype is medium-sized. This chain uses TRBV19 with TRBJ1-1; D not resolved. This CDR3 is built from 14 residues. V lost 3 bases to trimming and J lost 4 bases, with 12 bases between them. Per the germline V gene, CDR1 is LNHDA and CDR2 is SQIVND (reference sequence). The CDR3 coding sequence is TGTGCCAGTAGTATCCCCCTAGGGAGCACTGAAGCTTTCTTT. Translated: CASSIPLGSTEAFF.

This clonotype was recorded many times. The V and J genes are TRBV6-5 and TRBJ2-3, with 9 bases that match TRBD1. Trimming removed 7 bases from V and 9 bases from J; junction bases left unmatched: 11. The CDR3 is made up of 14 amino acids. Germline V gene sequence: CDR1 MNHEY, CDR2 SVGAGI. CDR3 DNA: TGTGCCAGCACCCCCCAACAGGGGGCTGGGACGCAGTATTTT. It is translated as CASTPQQGAGTQYF.

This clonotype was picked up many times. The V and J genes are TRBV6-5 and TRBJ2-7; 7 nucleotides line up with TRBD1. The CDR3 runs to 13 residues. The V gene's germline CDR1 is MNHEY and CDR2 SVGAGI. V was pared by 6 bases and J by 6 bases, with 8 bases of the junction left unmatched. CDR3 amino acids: CASSRDRDFEQYF. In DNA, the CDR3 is TGTGCCAGCAGCCGAGACAGGGATTTCGAGCAGTACTTC.

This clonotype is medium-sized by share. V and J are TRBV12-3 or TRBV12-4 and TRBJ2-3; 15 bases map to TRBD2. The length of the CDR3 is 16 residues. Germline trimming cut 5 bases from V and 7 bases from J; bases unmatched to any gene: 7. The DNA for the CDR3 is TGTGCCAGCAGTCCTCCGGGACTAGCGGGGGGCCATACGCAGTATTTT. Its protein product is CASSPPGLAGGHTQYF.

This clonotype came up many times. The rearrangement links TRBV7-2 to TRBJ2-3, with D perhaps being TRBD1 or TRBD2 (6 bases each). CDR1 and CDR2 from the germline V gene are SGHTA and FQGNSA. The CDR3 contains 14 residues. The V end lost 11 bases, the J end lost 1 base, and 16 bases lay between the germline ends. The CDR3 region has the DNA TGTGCCTCTTGTCGGGGGCGGGGCACAGATACGCAGTATTTT. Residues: CASCRGRGTDTQYF.

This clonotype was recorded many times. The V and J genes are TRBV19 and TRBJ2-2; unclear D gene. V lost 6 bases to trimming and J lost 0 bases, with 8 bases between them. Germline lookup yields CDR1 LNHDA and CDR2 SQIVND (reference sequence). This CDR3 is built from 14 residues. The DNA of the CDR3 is TGTGCCAGTAGACGCCTTCCGAACACCGGGGAGCTGTTTTTT. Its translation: CASRRLPNTGELFF.

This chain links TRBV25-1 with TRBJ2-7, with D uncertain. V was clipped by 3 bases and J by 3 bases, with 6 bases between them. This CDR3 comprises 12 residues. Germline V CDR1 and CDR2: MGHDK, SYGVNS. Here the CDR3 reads CASSDYFYEQYF. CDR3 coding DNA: TGTGCCAGCAGTGATTACTTCTACGAGCAGTACTTC.

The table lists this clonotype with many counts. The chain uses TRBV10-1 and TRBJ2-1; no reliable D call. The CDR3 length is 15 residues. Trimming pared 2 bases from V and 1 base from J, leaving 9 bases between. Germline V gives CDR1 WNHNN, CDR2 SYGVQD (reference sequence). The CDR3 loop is CASSETGVSYNEQFF. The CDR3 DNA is TGCGCCAGCAGTGAGACTGGGGTATCCTACAATGAGCAGTTCTTC.

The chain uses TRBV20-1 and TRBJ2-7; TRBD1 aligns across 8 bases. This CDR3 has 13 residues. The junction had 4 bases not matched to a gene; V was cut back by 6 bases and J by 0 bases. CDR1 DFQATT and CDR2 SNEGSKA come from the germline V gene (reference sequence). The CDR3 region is CSAEGQDSYEQYF. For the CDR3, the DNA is TGCAGTGCCGAGGGACAGGACTCCTACGAGCAGTACTTC.

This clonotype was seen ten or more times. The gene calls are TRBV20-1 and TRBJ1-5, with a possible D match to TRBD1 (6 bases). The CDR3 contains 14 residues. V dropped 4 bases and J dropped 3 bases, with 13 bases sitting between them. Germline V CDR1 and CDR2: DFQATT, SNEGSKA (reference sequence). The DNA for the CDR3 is TGCAGTGCTACCCGGACAGAGGACAATCAGCCCCAGCATTTT. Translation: CSATRTEDNQPQHF.

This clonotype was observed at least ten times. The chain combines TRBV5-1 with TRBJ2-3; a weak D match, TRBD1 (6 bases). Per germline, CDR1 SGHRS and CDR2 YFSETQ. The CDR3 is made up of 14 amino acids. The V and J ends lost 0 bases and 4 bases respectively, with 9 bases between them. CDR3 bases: TGCGCCAGCAGCTTGGACAGGGCGTCAGATACGCAGTATTTT. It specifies CASSLDRASDTQYF.

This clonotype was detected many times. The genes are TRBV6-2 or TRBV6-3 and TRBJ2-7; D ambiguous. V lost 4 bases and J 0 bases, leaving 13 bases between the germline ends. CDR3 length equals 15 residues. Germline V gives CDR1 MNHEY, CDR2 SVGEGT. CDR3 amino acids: CASSFRDSSSYEQYF. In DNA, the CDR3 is TGTGCCAGCAGTTTTCGAGACTCCAGCTCCTACGAGCAGTACTTC.

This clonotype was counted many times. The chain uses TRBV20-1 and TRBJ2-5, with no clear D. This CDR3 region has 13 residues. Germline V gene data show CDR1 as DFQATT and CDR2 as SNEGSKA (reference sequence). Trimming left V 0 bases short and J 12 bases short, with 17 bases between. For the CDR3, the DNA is TGCAGTGCTAGAGACTATTATCGCGGACGGGAGTACTTC. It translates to CSARDYYRGREYF.

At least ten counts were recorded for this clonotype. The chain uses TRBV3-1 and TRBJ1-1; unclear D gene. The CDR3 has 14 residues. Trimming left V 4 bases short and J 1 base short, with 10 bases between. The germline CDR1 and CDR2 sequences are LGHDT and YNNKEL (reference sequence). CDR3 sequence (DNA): TGTGCCAGCAGCCGGGTCGGAGGGAACACTGAAGCTTTCTTT. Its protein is CASSRVGGNTEAFF.

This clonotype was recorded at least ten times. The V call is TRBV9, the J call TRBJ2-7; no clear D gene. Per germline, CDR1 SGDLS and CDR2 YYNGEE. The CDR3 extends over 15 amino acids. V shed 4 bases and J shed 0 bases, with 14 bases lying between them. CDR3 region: CASSPTPESSYEQYF. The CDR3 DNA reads TGTGCCAGCAGCCCGACCCCCGAGAGCTCCTACGAGCAGTACTTC.

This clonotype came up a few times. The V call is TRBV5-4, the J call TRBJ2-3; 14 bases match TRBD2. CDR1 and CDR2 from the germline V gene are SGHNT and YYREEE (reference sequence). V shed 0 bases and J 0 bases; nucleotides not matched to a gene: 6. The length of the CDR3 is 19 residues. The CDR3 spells CASSLGRLAGGTSTDTQYF. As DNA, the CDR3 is TGTGCCAGCAGCTTGGGGAGACTAGCGGGGGGGACTAGCACAGATACGCAGTATTTT.

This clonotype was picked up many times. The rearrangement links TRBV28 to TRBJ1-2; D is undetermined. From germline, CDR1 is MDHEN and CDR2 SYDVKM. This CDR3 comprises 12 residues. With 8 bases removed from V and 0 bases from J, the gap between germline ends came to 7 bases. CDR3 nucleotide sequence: TGTGCCAGCGGACCGACTAACTATGGCTACACCTTC. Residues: CASGPTNYGYTF.

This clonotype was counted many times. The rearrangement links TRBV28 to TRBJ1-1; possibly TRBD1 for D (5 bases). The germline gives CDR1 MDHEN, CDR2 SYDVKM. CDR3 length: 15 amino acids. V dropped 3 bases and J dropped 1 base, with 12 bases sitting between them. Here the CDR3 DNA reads TGTGCCAGCAGTTTTCCCCAAGACAGGAACACTGAAGCTTTCTTT. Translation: CASSFPQDRNTEAFF. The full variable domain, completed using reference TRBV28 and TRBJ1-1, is DVKVTQSSRYLVKRTGEKVFLECVQDMDHENMFWYRQDPGLGLRLIYFSYDVKMKEKGDIPEGYSVSREKKERFSLILESASTNQTSMYLCASSFPQDRNTEAFFGQGTRLTVV.

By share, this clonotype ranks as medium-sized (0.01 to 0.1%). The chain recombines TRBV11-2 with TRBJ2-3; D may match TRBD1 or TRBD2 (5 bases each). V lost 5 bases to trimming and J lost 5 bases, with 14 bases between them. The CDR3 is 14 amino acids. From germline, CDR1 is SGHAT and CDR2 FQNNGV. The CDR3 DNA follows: TGTGCCAGCAGCCCATTTTGGGGGTTAGATACGCAGTATTTT. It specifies CASSPFWGLDTQYF.

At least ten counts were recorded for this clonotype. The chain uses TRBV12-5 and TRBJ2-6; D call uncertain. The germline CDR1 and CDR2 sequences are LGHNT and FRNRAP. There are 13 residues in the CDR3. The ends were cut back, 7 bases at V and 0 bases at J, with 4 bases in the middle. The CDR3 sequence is CASAHSGANVLTF. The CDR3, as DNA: TGTGCTAGTGCCCACTCTGGGGCCAACGTCCTGACTTTC.